This T cell receptor (beta chain) was sequenced for a study of shared clonotypes between healthy human individuals. The naive CD8 fraction comprised CD45RO-negative cells positively selected for CCR7 and excluded terminally differentiated effector memory CD45RA+ cells. The V and J ends lost 6 bases and 3 bases respectively, with 14 bases between them. Germline CDR1 LGHNA, CDR2 YNFKEQ. The CDR3 consists of 15 residues. Sequenced by immunoSEQ multiplex PCR; TCRdb stores in-frame clones only, minus some. The sample yields about 1,800,000 clones, just under 95% seen once. Input material: naive CD8+ T cells sorted from blood. The clonotype was recovered from a man aged 18-30 years in good health. The V gene is TRBV4-2, the J gene TRBJ1-4; D not certain. CDR3 region: CASRSQSSSNEKLFF. In DNA form, the CDR3 reads TGTGCCAGCAGGTCGCAGTCATCTTCTAATGAAAAACTGTTTTTT.